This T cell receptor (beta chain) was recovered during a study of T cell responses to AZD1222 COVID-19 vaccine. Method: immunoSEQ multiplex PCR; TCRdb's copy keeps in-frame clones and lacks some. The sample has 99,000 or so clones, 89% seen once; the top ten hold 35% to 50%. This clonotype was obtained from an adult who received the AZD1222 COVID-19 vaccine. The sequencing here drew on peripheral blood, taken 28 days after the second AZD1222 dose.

CDR3 sequence (DNA): TGCGCCAGCAGCTTGGAGGGTGGGGGGATTACTTACGAGCAGTACTTC. Translated, it gives CASSLEGGGITYEQYF. The chain employs TRBV5-1 and TRBJ2-7, with D perhaps TRBD2 (6 bases). The CDR3 contains 16 residues. The germline gives CDR1 SGHRS, CDR2 YFSETQ. V dropped 0 bases and J dropped 4 bases, with 17 bases sitting between them.